This TCR beta chain is drawn from a study of blood T cell repertoires in COVID-19. The sample holds a few counts of this clone. The CDR3 is made up of 13 amino acids. Germline V gives CDR1 MGHDK, CDR2 SYGVNS. V lost 6 bases and J lost 7, with 12 bases in between. This table comes from immunoSEQ multiplex PCR, and its TCRdb copy is limited to in-frame clones, with some not included. The sample yields approximately 150,000 clones, about 80% seen once. What was sequenced was peripheral blood. The sequence derives from a man aged 50 or older with acute or convalescent COVID-19. The gene calls are TRBV25-1 and TRBJ1-4, with a possible D match to TRBD1 (5 bases). CDR3 in amino acids: CASRRDSGEKLFF. The CDR3 nucleotides read TGTGCCAGCAGACGGGACTCGGGTGAAAAACTGTTTTTT.